Below, 20 T cell receptor beta chains from the same sample are listed, as sequenced in a study of shared T cell receptors in the human thymus. Generated by immunoSEQ multiplex PCR, the TCRdb table keeps only in-frame clones and is missing some. The sample has 720,000 or so clones; approximately 83% are singletons. Separately, the same data were catalogued under a study of human thymus T cells.

Sequenced sample: thymocytes. These receptors were collected from a girl under three years old with a congenital heart defect.

The rearrangement links TRBV7-2 to TRBJ2-1; TRBD1 aligns across 8 bases. Germline V gene lookup returns CDR1 SGHTA and CDR2 FQGNSA. The CDR3 consists of 13 residues. Unmatched junction bases numbered 3, after V lost 5 bases and J lost 6 bases. CDR3 coding DNA: TGTGCCAGCAGCGACAGGGGTTGCAATGAGCAGTTCTTC. Protein sequence: CASSDRGCNEQFF.

This clone was seen a few times. The chain has TRBV6-1 and TRBJ2-2; D is undetermined. The CDR3 spans 13 residues. Germline lookup yields CDR1 MNHNS and CDR2 SASEGT. Trimming stripped 6 bases from V and 3 bases from J, with 8 bases between. CDR3 in DNA: TGTGCCAGCAGGGCCCATCACACCGGGGAGCTGTTTTTT. It codes for CASRAHHTGELFF.

The chain's CDR3 is CASSATYPGNTIYF. The CDR3 DNA is TGCGCCAGCAGCGCAACATACCCTGGAAACACCATATATTTT. The genes are TRBV5-1 and TRBJ1-3; D is uncertain. Germline loops: CDR1 SGHRS, CDR2 YFSETQ. The germline V and J ends were trimmed by 4 bases and 2 bases, with 10 bases remaining between them. This CDR3 spans 14 amino acids. Complete variable domain (other parts from reference TRBV5-1 and TRBJ1-3): KAGVTQTPRYLIKTRGQQVTLSCSPISGHRSVSWYQQTPGQGLQFLFEYFSETQRNKGNFPGRFSGRQFSNSRSEMNVSTLELGDSALYLCASSATYPGNTIYFGEGSWLTVV.

The chain couples TRBV6-5 to TRBJ1-1, with unresolved D. The CDR3 covers 15 residues. V was shortened by 3 bases and J by 9 bases, with 20 bases between the two germline ends. CDR1 and CDR2 from the germline V gene are MNHEY and SVGAGI. In nucleotides, the CDR3 is TGTGCCAGCAGTTATATCCCCGGGGTTGAAGGGAAAGCTTTCTTT. It translates to CASSYIPGVEGKAFF.

The chain links TRBV4-1 to TRBJ2-1; tentatively, D is TRBD2 (6 bases). CDR1 is MGHRA, CDR2 YSYEKL, per germline. The CDR3 sequence is 14 residues long. Trimming shortened V by 8 bases and J by 5 bases, and 16 bases separated the two germline ends. CDR3 nucleotide sequence: TGCGCCAGCCTGAATCCGGGACTTCACAATGAGCAGTTCTTC. This codes for CASLNPGLHNEQFF.

The V call is TRBV10-3, the J call TRBJ1-1; TRBD1 matches at 10 bases. V trimming: 6 bases; J trimming: 0 bases; junction bases outside the gene matches: 13. The CDR3 extends over 18 amino acids. The V gene's germline CDR1 is ENHRY and CDR2 SYGVKD. The CDR3 DNA is TGTGCCATCAGCCGTCGACAGGGGGCGCCCCTAATGAACACTGAAGCTTTCTTT. This translates into CAISRRQGAPLMNTEAFF.

This clone was counted once. V gene TRBV6-6 combines with J gene TRBJ2-5; 7 positions agree with TRBD2. Germline-derived CDR1 and CDR2 are MNHNY and SVGAGI (reference sequence). V shed 6 bases and J 2 bases; nucleotides not matched to a gene: 3. This CDR3 is built from 13 residues. The CDR3, as DNA: TGTGCCAGCAGCCTCGGGAGGCAAGAGACCCAGTACTTC. This translates into CASSLGRQETQYF.

The CDR3 here is CASSLGDRGAEVNEQFF. The DNA of the CDR3 is TGTGCCAGCAGCTTAGGGGACAGGGGTGCGGAAGTCAATGAGCAGTTCTTC. J is TRBJ2-1 and V is TRBV5-6; the match to TRBD1 covers 10 bases. Per the germline V gene, CDR1 is SGHDT and CDR2 is YYEEEE. The CDR3 is made up of 17 amino acids. V lost 2 bases and J lost 6; bases outside the gene matches: 11. The entire variable domain, with the rest obtained from reference TRBV5-6 and TRBJ2-1, is as follows: DAGVTQSPTHLIKTRGQQVTLRCSPKSGHDTVSWYQQALGQGPQFIFQYYEEEERQRGNFPDRFSGHQFPNYSSELNVNALLLGDSALYLCASSLGDRGAEVNEQFFGPGTRLTVL.

The chain uses TRBV5-1 and TRBJ1-1, with D maybe TRBD1 (5 bases). Germline V CDR1 and CDR2: SGHRS, YFSETQ. CDR3 length: 17 amino acids. V lost 1 base and J 0 bases, leaving 16 bases between the germline ends. The CDR3 DNA reads as TGCGCCAGCAGCTTGAAACAGGCCAACCTTATGAACACTGAAGCTTTCTTT. Residues: CASSLKQANLMNTEAFF. The complete variable domain, with remaining parts taken from reference TRBV5-1 and TRBJ1-1, reads KAGVTQTPRYLIKTRGQQVTLSCSPISGHRSVSWYQQTPGQGLQFLFEYFSETQRNKGNFPGRFSGRQFSNSRSEMNVSTLELGDSALYLCASSLKQANLMNTEAFFGQGTRLTVV.

The rearrangement uses TRBV19 and TRBJ1-1; D possibly corresponds to TRBD1 (6 bases). CDR1 is LNHDA, CDR2 SQIVND, per germline (reference sequence). The length of the CDR3 is 13 residues. V was clipped by 7 bases and J by 0 bases, with 9 bases between them. CDR3 in DNA: TGTGCCAGTATAGACAGGTTGAACACTGAAGCTTTCTTT. Amino acid sequence: CASIDRLNTEAFF.

This chain joins TRBV4-3 and TRBJ2-7; a possible D gene is TRBD2 (5 bases). CDR1 LGHNA and CDR2 YSLEER come from the germline V gene. Trimming took 3 bases from V and 8 from J, leaving 17 bases between them. The CDR3 spans 14 residues. The CDR3 coding sequence is TGCGCCAGCAGCCATGATCGGGGAGACCCTCAGCAGTACTTC. As protein: CASSHDRGDPQQYF.

This clone was picked up one time. V usage is TRBV6-6 and J usage is TRBJ2-2, with D possibly TRBD1 on 6 matching bases. Between the trimmed V and J ends, which lost 6 bases and 1 base, there was a span of 15 bases. The CDR3 is 16 residues long. CDR1 and CDR2 from the germline V gene are MNHNY and SVGAGI (reference sequence). CDR3 amino acids: CASRPDWTENTGELFF. The CDR3, as DNA: TGTGCCAGCAGACCAGATTGGACAGAGAACACCGGGGAGCTGTTTTTT.

The chain joins TRBV4-1 to TRBJ1-3; 7 positions agree with TRBD1. Germline V gives CDR1 MGHRA, CDR2 YSYEKL. This CDR3 comprises 13 residues. With V trimmed by 5 bases and J by 5 bases, 3 bases remained unmatched. CDR3 amino acids: CASSAGQRNTIYF. The DNA of the CDR3 is TGCGCCAGCAGCGCGGGACAGAGAAACACCATATATTTT.

The rearrangement joins TRBV27 to TRBJ1-1; no reliable D call. The CDR3 extends over 17 amino acids. Per germline, CDR1 MNHEY and CDR2 SMNVEV (reference sequence). Deletions cut 6 bases from V and 3 bases from J, with 23 bases between. The CDR3 DNA is TGTGCCAGCAGCCCGCTCTCAGGAAATCACGGGGACACTGAAGCTTTCTTT. As protein: CASSPLSGNHGDTEAFF.

The rearrangement links TRBV27 to TRBJ1-6, with TRBD1 as a possible D gene (6 bases). The CDR3 sequence is 13 residues long. Trimming removed 7 bases at V and 9 bases at J, with 13 bases between. Per the germline V gene, CDR1 is MNHEY and CDR2 is SMNVEV (reference sequence). As DNA, the CDR3 is TGTGCCAGCAAAAAAACAGGGTTTTCACCCCTCCACTTT. Translated, it gives CASKKTGFSPLHF.

The CDR3 loop reads CAARRVGGNTGELFF. The CDR3 DNA reads TGTGCCGCCCGACGAGTCGGGGGGAACACCGGGGAGCTGTTTTTT. The gene calls are TRBV15 and TRBJ2-2; D possibly corresponds to TRBD2 (6 bases). The CDR3 spans 15 residues. Germline CDR1 reads LNHNV; CDR2 reads YYDKDF (reference sequence). V was cut by 11 bases and J by 1 base, with 17 bases left in between.

V usage is TRBV4-2 and J usage is TRBJ1-4, with a possible D match to TRBD1 (5 bases). The CDR3 extends over 15 amino acids. V was cut by 7 bases and J by 5 bases, with 17 bases left in between. Germline CDR1 and CDR2: LGHNA and YNFKEQ. DNA for the CDR3: TGTGCCAGCACGGTCAGGGTTACTGGGAATGAAAAACTGTTTTTT. It yields the protein CASTVRVTGNEKLFF.

Points on this clone: Other nucleotide sequences in the sample specify the same CDR3. The rearrangement uses TRBV2 and TRBJ1-6; TRBD1 matches 7 bases. CDR1 and CDR2 from the germline V gene are SNHLY and FYNNEI. There are 18 residues in the CDR3. The ends lost 8 bases at V and 0 bases at J; junction bases unmatched: 13. CDR3 protein: CASAQGVDWISYNSPLHF. The CDR3 nucleotides read TGTGCCAGCGCTCAGGGGGTCGACTGGATCTCCTATAATTCACCCCTCCACTTT.

This chain's CDR3 is CAWRAVGRRRRNTIYF. The CDR3 DNA follows: TGTGCCTGGAGGGCGGTAGGTAGGCGAAGGAGAAACACCATATATTTT. J is TRBJ1-3 and V is TRBV30; D call uncertain. CDR1 and CDR2 from the germline V gene are GTSNPN and SVGIG (reference sequence). The CDR3 loop spans 16 amino acids. Deletions cut 3 bases from V and 5 bases from J, with 20 bases between.

The chain is built from TRBV29-1 and TRBJ2-2; D is unresolved. CDR1 and CDR2 (germline): SQVTM, ANQGSEA. Trimming shortened V by 5 bases and J by 9 bases, and 16 bases separated the two germline ends. The CDR3 extends over 13 amino acids. The CDR3 region has the DNA TGCAGCGTTTTAGATTCGCCCGCCCGGGAGCTGTTTTTT. Translation: CSVLDSPARELFF.